Reported below is one TCR beta chain. This specimen comes from a study of blood T cell repertoires in COVID-19. Turning to the study itself: Italy, Spain and the United States were the sources of the convalescent and acute COVID-19 samples.

V shed 5 bases and J shed 4 bases, with 15 bases lying between them. The CDR3 is 14 amino acids. Germline CDR1 reads MNHEY; CDR2 reads SMNVEV (reference sequence). Using immunoSEQ multiplex PCR, the repertoire was profiled, and TCRdb retains in-frame clones only, with some absent. This table holds approximately 140,000 clones, 86% found once. This chain links TRBV27 with TRBJ2-7, with D possibly matching TRBD2 (6 bases). Material for sequencing was peripheral blood. This clonotype originated in a man between 65 and 79 years old with acute or convalescent COVID-19. The CDR3 here is CASSRASVSYEQYF. CDR3 nucleotides: TGTGCCAGCAGTCGAGCTAGCGTCTCTTACGAGCAGTACTTC.